This T cell receptor (beta chain) was retrieved from a study of cytomegalovirus exposure and HLA in healthy donors. Across the study: Within an early data release were tens of millions of unique TCRs drawn from HLA-typed donors.

Study-wide results and caveats: About 87% or about 30% of the time was how often most TCR beta V segments were productive, according to an earlier analysis. Sequencing depth roughly uniform across donors was assumed in presence/absence analyses. Cytomegalovirus status was reportedly diagnosed by the classifier with high specificity and sensitivity.

In the case of this clone: What it binds is not known.

Primers for the PCR totalled 60 Vbeta and 13 Jbeta. Assay used: immunoSEQ multiplex PCR; TCRdb lists only in-frame clones, some missing. The sample contains 100,000 to 150,000 clones, 70% to 80% of which appear only once. V gave up 8 bases and J gave up 0 bases, with 7 bases separating them. Germline V gene sequence: CDR1 SNHLY, CDR2 FYNNEI. This CDR3 is built from 12 residues. This chain uses TRBV2 with TRBJ1-1; D not resolved. The sample was PBMCs. The clonotype was recovered from a man in his late teens or twenties in good health and CMV-seronegative. The CDR3 loop reads CASLGVNTEAFF. The CDR3 DNA reads as TGTGCCAGCCTAGGAGTGAACACTGAAGCTTTCTTT.